This TCR beta chain emerged from a study of regulatory T cells in long-lasting Graves disease. The table lists this clonotype with many counts. At one end, the junction sequence differs from germline, possibly due to a read error. Arm-PCR of CDR3 regions with iRepertoire HTBI primers generated TCR beta libraries. TCRdb independently ran MiXCR on the multiplex PCR reads; one entry per CDR3 protein. There are under 450,000 distinct CDR3 sequences in the sample; 15% to 20% occur only once, and 20% lies in the top ten. Regarding time point: newly diagnosed GD, antithyroid drugs for less than 3 months. PBMC RNA served as the TCR library source. CDR1 SGHRS and CDR2 YFSETQ come from the germline V gene. The CDR3 is 12 amino acids. The sample was also linked to a second study, of T cells in Graves' hyperthyroidism and ophthalmopathy.

This clonotype was obtained from a woman aged 18-29 years with Graves disease. The chain joins TRBV5-1 to TRBJ2-2, with D unclear. Material: peripheral blood mononuclear cells (PBMCs), obtained at new diagnosis, from a patient treated with antithyroid drugs. The CDR3 spells CASSSYTGELFF. The CDR3 region has the DNA TGTGCCAGCAGCTCCTACACCGGGGAGCTGTTTTTT.